The 24 T cell receptor beta chains listed next were all sequenced from one sample in a study of tissue T cells after allogeneic stem cell transplantation. Specified time point: mouse harvest day 14 after allogeneic transplant. The graft held 10^6 splenic CD5+ T cells and 10^7 T-cell-depleted bone marrow cells. Some clones are missing from TCRdb's copy, which holds only in-frame ones; the method was immunoSEQ multiplex PCR. The sample lists under 9,000 clones; approximately 37% were seen once. The sample was skin. These receptor sequences come from a female BALB/c mouse given C57BL/6 T cells with graft-versus-host disease after an allogeneic hematopoietic cell transplant.

This clone has more than one count but fewer than ten. Gene and germline names: mouse. The read ends 1 residue before the CDR3 terminus; that terminus is restored from the germline J gene. The rearrangement links TRBV26 to TRBJ2-7; D might be TRBD1 (6 bases). In germline, CDR1 is KGHPV, CDR2 FQNQEV (reference sequence). The CDR3 totals 12 residues. The V end lost 6 bases, the J end lost 7 bases, and 13 bases lay between the germline ends. The CDR3 bases that were read are TGTGCCAGCAGCCACAGGGAGAAGGAACAGTAC. Its protein is CASSHREKEQY. The entire CDR3 sequence reads CASSHREKEQYF. The full variable domain, its missing parts supplied by reference TRBV26 and TRBJ2-7, is NSKVIQTPRYLVKGQGQKAKMRCIPEKGHPVVFWYQQNKNNEFKFLINFQNQEVLQQIDMTEKRFSAECPSNSPCSLEIQSSEAGDSALYLCASSHREKEQYFGPGTRLTVL.

About this clone: These gene names are mouse names. Coverage ceases 1 residue before the CDR3 finishes, and the germline J gene fills in the end. The chain has TRBV2 and TRBJ1-2; possibly TRBD1 for D (5 bases). This CDR3 is 14 amino acids long. Germline lookup yields CDR1 LGHNA and CDR2 YSYQKL. V was trimmed by 0 bases and J by 0 bases, leaving 5 bases between them. The CDR3 protein is CASSQDRANSDYTF. The part of the CDR3 DNA that was read is TGTGCCAGCAGCCAAGACAGGGCAAACTCCGACTACACC.

This clone is termed medium-sized. Gene names and germline match the mouse. Distinct nucleotide sequences in the sample also encode this CDR3. The sequenced part of the CDR3 DNA is TGTGCCAGCAGTCTCGGACAGATTTCCAACGAAAGATTATTT. Translating gives CASSLGQISNERLF. The whole CDR3 protein reads CASSLGQISNERLFF. The chain employs TRBV26 and TRBJ1-4; tentative D call: TRBD1 (6 bases). The CDR3 end is not reached by the read, which stops 1 residue before it; the germline J gene fills it in. Germline V gives CDR1 KGHPV, CDR2 FQNQEV (reference sequence). This CDR3 contains 15 residues. The V gene lost 3 bases and the J gene lost 0 bases, with 8 bases spanning the gap. Combining the CDR3 with reference TRBV26 and TRBJ1-4 gives the whole variable domain NSKVIQTPRYLVKGQGQKAKMRCIPEKGHPVVFWYQQNKNNEFKFLINFQNQEVLQQIDMTEKRFSAECPSNSPCSLEIQSSEAGDSALYLCASSLGQISNERLFFGHGTKLSVL.

This clone showed up just a few times. Genes and germline come from the mouse. The read gets to within 1 residue of the CDR3 end, and the germline J gene fills in the rest. The V call is TRBV26, the J call TRBJ1-2; TRBD1 agrees at 7 bases. CDR1 is KGHPV and CDR2 is FQNQEV in the germline V gene (reference sequence). CDR3 size: 12 residues. Trimming removed 6 bases from V and 4 bases from J; junction bases left unmatched: 2. CDR3 amino acids: CASSRDSSDYTF. CDR3 DNA (partial): TGTGCCAGCAGCCGGGACAGCTCCGACTACACC.

On this clone itself: Germline and genes here are mouse. The read falls 1 residue short of the CDR3 end, and the missing part is taken from the germline J gene. V is TRBV29 and J is TRBJ1-4; TRBD1 is a possible D gene (6 bases). V lost 7 bases to trimming and J lost 1 base, with 10 bases between them. Germline assignment: CDR1 MSHET and CDR2 SYDVDS. The CDR3 extends over 14 amino acids. The sequenced CDR3 bases are TGTGCTAGCACCCGGGACAATTCCAACGAAAGATTATTT. Translated: CASTRDNSNERLF. The full CDR3 reads CASTRDNSNERLFF.

Comments on this clone: Any gene name here is a mouse gene name. The read is 1 residue too short to cover the CDR3 end, so that end is filled in from the germline J gene. The chain recombines TRBV23 with TRBJ1-1; the DNA was not compared with TRBD1, the D call given in the table. The CDR3 has 12 residues. Germline loops: CDR1 KGHTA, CDR2 FQNQQP. The covered CDR3 bases are TGCTCCAGCAGACGACAAAACACAGAAGTCTTC. Protein sequence: CSSRRQNTEVF. The full CDR3 is CSSRRQNTEVFF.

This clone was counted a few times. Genes and germline come from the mouse. The DNA ends 1 residue before the CDR3 does, and the rest of the CDR3 is filled in from the germline J gene. The gene calls are TRBV26 and TRBJ1-4, with TRBD1 as a possible D gene (6 bases). Germline lookup yields CDR1 KGHPV and CDR2 FQNQEV (reference sequence). With 6 bases removed from V and 5 bases from J, the gap between germline ends came to 10 bases. The CDR3 contains 13 residues. This CDR3 is CASSRGQNERLFF. Partial CDR3 DNA: TGTGCCAGCAGCCGGGGACAAAACGAAAGATTATTT.

Worth noting for this clone: Genes and germline are mouse. Coverage ceases 1 residue before the CDR3 finishes, and the germline J gene fills in the end. This chain joins TRBV23 and TRBJ2-5; TRBD2 is taken as the D call from the table, unchecked against the DNA. CDR1 KGHTA and CDR2 FQNQQP come from the germline V gene. The CDR3 loop spans 14 amino acids. CDR3 bases read: TGCTCCAGCAGTCAAGGTGGGGTCCAAGACACCCAGTAC. Amino acids: CSSSQGGVQDTQY. From start to end, the CDR3 is CSSSQGGVQDTQYF.

In the case of this clone: Mouse names are used for the genes. The sequenced fragment ends 1 residue before the CDR3 boundary, so the rest is inferred from the germline J gene. V gene TRBV19 combines with J gene TRBJ2-4; 7 bases line up with TRBD2. From germline, CDR1 is FNHDT and CDR2 SITEND (reference sequence). The CDR3 has 15 residues. Trimming at V came to 3 bases and at J to 0 bases, leaving 4 bases not matched to a gene. The CDR3 DNA, read in part, is TGTGCCAGCAGTAGACTGGGCACTAGTCAAAACACCTTGTAC. This encodes CASSRLGTSQNTLY. The CDR3 as a whole reads CASSRLGTSQNTLYF.

Regarding this clone: Germline and genes: mouse. Coverage ceases 1 residue before the CDR3 finishes, and the germline J gene fills in the end. This rearrangement joins TRBV23 to TRBJ2-5; the table's D call, TRBD1, was not checked against the DNA. The CDR3 length is 14 residues. Per germline, CDR1 KGHTA and CDR2 FQNQQP. CDR3 bases read: TGCTCCAGCAGTCCGGGACAGGGGAGAGACACCCAGTAC. It is translated as CSSSPGQGRDTQY. The full CDR3 sequence reads CSSSPGQGRDTQYF.

In the case of this clone: All gene names here are mouse names. CDR3 DNA (partial): TGTGCCAGCACTCGGGACAGGGCAAACTCCGACTACACC. Translated, it gives CASTRDRANSDYT. The CDR3 in full is CASTRDRANSDYTF. The chain has TRBV26 and TRBJ1-2; 9 positions match TRBD1. The read is 1 residue too short to cover the CDR3 end, so that end is filled in from the germline J gene. CDR3 length: 14 residues. Trimming cost V 7 bases and J 0 bases; bases outside gene matches: 3. Germline-derived CDR1 and CDR2 are KGHPV and FQNQEV (reference sequence).

Comment on this clone: Gene names and germline refer to mouse. The CDR3 end falls 1 residue outside the read, so it is completed with the germline J gene. The chain carries TRBV16 and TRBJ2-4; 11 positions match TRBD2. After removal of 6 bases from V and 6 bases from J, the junction contained 2 bases not matched to a gene. CDR3 length equals 13 residues. CDR1 and CDR2 from the germline V gene are SGHSA and FRNQAP. CDR3 sequence reads: CASSRDWGNTLYF. The sequenced CDR3 bases are TGTGCAAGCAGTCGGGACTGGGGGAACACCTTGTAC.

This clone was seen a handful of times. The gene symbols are mouse symbols. The CDR3 end is not reached by the read, which stops 1 residue before it; the germline J gene fills it in. This chain joins TRBV26 and TRBJ1-4; the D is unclear. This CDR3 is 13 amino acids long. V dropped 3 bases and J dropped 4 bases, with 6 bases sitting between them. Germline loops: CDR1 KGHPV, CDR2 FQNQEV (reference sequence). CDR3 DNA (partial): TGTGCCAGCAGTCTAGGCAGCAACGAAAGATTATTT. Protein sequence: CASSLGSNERLF. The whole CDR3 sequence reads CASSLGSNERLFF. The whole variable domain, filled in from reference TRBV26 and TRBJ1-4, reads NSKVIQTPRYLVKGQGQKAKMRCIPEKGHPVVFWYQQNKNNEFKFLINFQNQEVLQQIDMTEKRFSAECPSNSPCSLEIQSSEAGDSALYLCASSLGSNERLFFGHGTKLSVL.

This clone was counted only a few times. Gene names are the mouse ones. From the germline J gene comes the end of the CDR3, since the read stops 1 residue before it. The chain couples TRBV26 to TRBJ2-3; 9 bases are a match to TRBD2. The CDR3 is 16 amino acids. The trim removed 2 bases at V and 1 base at J, leaving 4 bases unmatched. CDR1 and CDR2 (germline): KGHPV, FQNQEV (reference sequence). CDR3 DNA (partial): TGTGCCAGCAGTCTGCATGGGGGGGCTGGTGCAGAAACGCTGTAT. Protein product: CASSLHGGAGAETLY. The complete CDR3 sequence is CASSLHGGAGAETLYF.

Comment on this clone: Gene names refer to mouse genes. The sequenced fragment ends 1 residue before the CDR3 boundary, so the rest is inferred from the germline J gene. This chain connects TRBV26 to TRBJ1-1; TRBD1 might be the D (6 bases). The V end was cut by 6 bases, the J end by 5 bases, with 10 bases between. Germline assignment: CDR1 KGHPV and CDR2 FQNQEV (reference sequence). This CDR3 spans 12 amino acids. CDR3: CASSRGQTEVFF. Incomplete CDR3 DNA: TGTGCCAGCAGCCGGGGACAAACAGAAGTCTTC.

Only a few counts were recorded for this clone. Gene names follow the mouse nomenclature. The read falls 1 residue short of the CDR3 end, and the missing part is taken from the germline J gene. This chain connects TRBV26 to TRBJ2-3; D ambiguous. The V gene lost 5 bases and the J gene lost 0 bases, with 9 bases spanning the gap. The CDR3 has 14 amino acids. Germline CDR1 KGHPV, CDR2 FQNQEV (reference sequence). CDR3 DNA, as far as it was read: TGTGCCAGCAGTAAGATTTCTAGTGCAGAAACGCTGTAT. Its protein product is CASSKISSAETLY. The full CDR3 sequence reads CASSKISSAETLYF.

About this clone itself: Genes and germline are mouse. The observed sequence ends 1 residue before the CDR3 terminus, with the missing tail filled in from the germline J gene. The J gene is TRBJ2-5, the V gene TRBV3, with 9 positions matching TRBD2. The CDR3 has 15 residues. The germline V gene has CDR1 SNHLY and CDR2 FYNGKV (reference sequence). V trimming: 3 bases; J trimming: 5 bases; junction bases outside the gene matches: 6. This CDR3 reads CASSLNWGAGDTQYF. The covered CDR3 bases are TGTGCCAGCAGCTTGAACTGGGGGGCTGGAGACACCCAGTAC.

This clone was counted between two and nine times. Any gene name here is a mouse gene name. The read terminates 1 residue before the CDR3 end, so the remaining end is supplied by the germline J gene. V is TRBV26 and J is TRBJ2-1, with 7 bases that match TRBD1. V lost 3 bases to trimming and J lost 7 bases; unmatched junction nucleotides: 3. The CDR3 length is 13 residues. The germline V gene has CDR1 KGHPV and CDR2 FQNQEV (reference sequence). The CDR3 loop reads CASSLTGAAEQFF. Partial CDR3 DNA: TGTGCCAGCAGTCTCACAGGGGCCGCTGAGCAGTTC.

A remark on this clone: Gene names and germline match the mouse. The CDR3 end falls 1 residue outside the read, so it is completed with the germline J gene. This rearrangement joins TRBV15 to TRBJ2-5, with D possibly matching TRBD1 (6 bases). CDR3 length equals 13 residues. Germline CDR1 SGHND, CDR2 FRSKSL. The V gene lost 1 base and the J gene lost 8 bases, with 10 bases spanning the gap. The CDR3 sequence is CASSLDRDGTQYF. Partial CDR3 DNA: TGTGCCAGCAGTTTAGACAGGGACGGCACCCAGTAC. Drawing the rest from reference TRBV15 and TRBJ2-5, the complete variable domain is DAGVTQTPRHEVAEKGQTIILKCEPVSGHNDLFWYRQTKIQGLELLSYFRSKSLMEDGGAFKDRFKAEMLNSSFSTLKIQPTEPKDSAVYLCASSLDRDGTQYFGPGTRLLVL.

About this clone itself: Germline and genes: mouse. The sequence runs out 1 residue before the end of the CDR3; the remainder is reconstructed from the germline J gene. This rearrangement joins TRBV26 to TRBJ1-1; D might be TRBD1 (6 bases). This CDR3 comprises 14 residues. Trimming cost V 2 bases and J 4 bases, with 11 bases left between them. The germline V gene has CDR1 KGHPV and CDR2 FQNQEV (reference sequence). The sequenced part of the CDR3 DNA is TGTGCCAGCAGTCTGAACAGGGAGGGCACAGAAGTCTTC. Its translation: CASSLNREGTEVF. The entire CDR3 protein reads CASSLNREGTEVFF. Full variable domain (remainder filled in from reference TRBV26 and TRBJ1-1): NSKVIQTPRYLVKGQGQKAKMRCIPEKGHPVVFWYQQNKNNEFKFLINFQNQEVLQQIDMTEKRFSAECPSNSPCSLEIQSSEAGDSALYLCASSLNREGTEVFFGKGTRLTVV.

A remark on this clone: The gene names here belong to mouse. The read halts 1 residue ahead of the CDR3 end, with the missing end drawn from the germline J gene. The chain recombines TRBV20 with TRBJ1-1, with 10 positions matching TRBD1. Trimming cost V 1 base and J 1 base; bases outside gene matches: 3. The germline gives CDR1 GFQATS, CDR2 STVNSAI. The CDR3 runs 15 residues. The DNA read from the CDR3 is TGTGGTGCTAGGGCCCGGGACAGGGGAAACACAGAAGTCTTC. This translates into CGARARDRGNTEVF. The full CDR3 protein reads CGARARDRGNTEVFF. The full variable domain, its missing parts supplied by reference TRBV20 and TRBJ1-1, is GALVYQYPRRTICKSGTSMRMECQAVGFQATSVAWYRQSPQKTFELIALSTVNSAIKYEQNFTQEKFPISHPNLSFSSMTVLNAYLEDRGLYLCGARARDRGNTEVFFGKGTRLTVV.

By its share, this clone is medium-sized. Gene and germline names: mouse. Partial CDR3 DNA: TGTGCCAGCAGCTCTCCGGGACAGGGGAGGGAACAGTAC. Protein: CASSSPGQGREQY. The full CDR3 protein reads CASSSPGQGREQYF. V usage is TRBV3 and J usage is TRBJ2-7; the match to TRBD1 covers 10 bases. The read ends 1 residue early relative to the CDR3; the germline J gene fills the gap. This CDR3 comprises 14 residues. Trimming took 4 bases from V and 7 from J; bases not matched to a gene: 7. Germline V lookup: CDR1 SNHLY, CDR2 FYNGKV (reference sequence).

Concerning this clone: Mouse gene names and germline throughout. With the read ending 1 residue before the CDR3 end, the germline J gene is used to fill in that end. The chain employs TRBV14 and TRBJ2-4, with TRBD2 matching 11 bases. V lost 2 bases and J lost 0; bases outside the gene matches: 8. CDR1 is SGHDT, CDR2 FRDEAV, per germline. This CDR3 is 18 amino acids long. The chain's CDR3 is CASSLSGGLGVSQNTLYF. The covered CDR3 bases are TGTGCCAGCAGTTTATCGGGGGGACTGGGGGTTAGTCAAAACACCTTGTAC.

Worth noting for this clone: Mouse names are used for the genes. The read ends 1 residue shy of where the CDR3 ends; the end is completed using the germline J gene. This chain uses TRBV31 with TRBJ1-4; possibly TRBD1 for D (6 bases). CDR1 and CDR2 (germline): GKSSPN, SITVG. The V end was cut by 0 bases, the J end by 0 bases, with 11 bases between. The CDR3 has 16 residues. The part of the CDR3 DNA that was read is TGTGCCTGGAGTCTTGGGACAATAATTTCCAACGAAAGATTATTT. Its translation is CAWSLGTIISNERLF. The entire CDR3 protein reads CAWSLGTIISNERLFF.